This TCR beta chain derives from a study of T cells in Graves' hyperthyroidism and ophthalmopathy. The source material, RNA transcripts, was used to amplify TCR beta CDR3 regions. First-round RT-PCR with HTBI primers amplified the TCR CDR3 region. TCRdb reprocessed the multiplex PCR reads via MiXCR and lists one record per CDR3 protein. The table lists around 300,000 distinct CDR3 sequences, 13% to 15% of them singletons. Study-wide points: Ophthalmopathy got predicted by the model a median approximately 6 months before its onset. Most expanded thyroid clonotypes above 0.001 also appeared in blood.

This clonotype appeared a single time. What it binds is not known. It was uncontrolled infection, other autoimmune disease, pregnancy or lactation that excluded patients. First hyperthyroidism diagnosis is when the blood sample was obtained, before any ophthalmopathy symptoms. The specimen was blood. The TCR was taken from a woman aged 45 to 65 with Graves' hyperthyroidism that later progressed to Graves' ophthalmopathy.

The CDR3 region is CASIPPGTGVYGYTF. CDR3 in DNA: TGTGCCAGCATACCCCCCGGGACAGGGGTCTATGGCTACACCTTC. The V gene is TRBV12-3 or TRBV12-4, the J gene TRBJ1-2, with TRBD1 identical over 10 bases. The length of the CDR3 is 15 residues. With V trimmed by 7 bases and J by 4 bases, 9 bases remained unmatched.